The 29 T cell receptor beta chains given below trace back to one sample, sequenced in a study of T cells in tumors after PD-1 blockade. Generated by immunoSEQ multiplex PCR, the TCRdb table keeps only in-frame clones and is missing some. The table lists 45,000 to 60,000 clones, approximately 84% of them singletons. This specimen was PBMCs, taken before anti-PD-1 treatment. These receptors all come from a human donor with basal cell carcinoma.

The table lists this clone with a few counts. This chain connects TRBV11-3 to TRBJ1-5; possible D gene TRBD1, 6 bases. The CDR3 spans 14 residues. Germline CDR1 reads SGHNT; CDR2 reads YENEEA. Trimming removed 5 bases from V and 1 base from J, with 9 bases in between. CDR3 in amino acids: CASSLGGSNQPQHF. CDR3 coding DNA: TGTGCCAGCAGCCTGGGGGGCAGCAATCAGCCCCAGCATTTT. Based on the CDR3 plus reference TRBV11-3 and TRBJ1-5, the full variable domain is EAGVVQSPRYKIIEKKQPVAFWCNPISGHNTLYWYLQNLGQGPELLIRYENEEAVDDSQLPKDRFSAERLKGVDSTLKIQPAELGDSAVYLCASSLGGSNQPQHFGDGTRLSIL.

The chain carries TRBV2 and TRBJ1-1; D is ambiguous. This CDR3 has 12 residues. Trimming stripped 6 bases from V and 2 bases from J, with 7 bases between. CDR1 SNHLY and CDR2 FYNNEI come from the germline V gene. The CDR3 sequence: CASRQINTEAFF. CDR3 nucleotide sequence: TGTGCCAGCAGACAGATAAACACTGAAGCTTTCTTT. Full variable domain (outside the CDR3, taken from reference TRBV2 and TRBJ1-1): EPEVTQTPSHQVTQMGQEVILRCVPISNHLYFYWYRQILGQKVEFLVSFYNNEISEKSEIFDDQFSVERPDGSNFTLKIRSTKLEDSAMYFCASRQINTEAFFGQGTRLTVV.

This chain links TRBV5-4 with TRBJ1-2; TRBD1 agrees at 10 bases. Germline V gene data show CDR1 as SGHNT and CDR2 as YYREEE (reference sequence). This CDR3 has 14 residues. V shed 4 bases, J shed 5 bases, and the junction held 5 bases outside the gene matches. The CDR3 loop reads CASSHRDRGYGYTF. In nucleotides, the CDR3 is TGTGCCAGCAGCCACCGGGACAGGGGATATGGCTACACCTTC.

The rearrangement uses TRBV27 and TRBJ1-2; a weak D match, TRBD1 (6 bases). Germline CDR1 reads MNHEY; CDR2 reads SMNVEV (reference sequence). V lost 11 bases, J lost 4 bases, and 14 bases lay in between. This CDR3 has 12 amino acids. The CDR3 DNA sequence: TGTGCCGCCTTTCGGGGGCTCTATGGCTACACCTTC. Amino acid sequence: CAAFRGLYGYTF.

V gene TRBV20-1 combines with J gene TRBJ1-5; 8 bases are shared with TRBD1. J gave up 4 bases and V 3 bases, and 8 bases lay outside the gene matches. This CDR3 spans 15 amino acids. Germline V gene data show CDR1 as DFQATT and CDR2 as SNEGSKA (reference sequence). CDR3 DNA: TGCAGTGCTAGTTCACAGGGGGTTATTAATCAGCCCCAGCATTTT. Translated: CSASSQGVINQPQHF.

This clone was seen a single time. The V call is TRBV12-3 or TRBV12-4, the J call TRBJ2-7; 7 bases line up with TRBD2. V was pared by 5 bases and J by 3 bases, with 4 bases of the junction left unmatched. The CDR3 contains 13 residues. CDR3 in DNA: TGTGCCAGCAGTACTGGGACTAACTACGAGCAGTACTTC. Translated, it gives CASSTGTNYEQYF.

CDR3 sequence reads: CASSLWGGSGANVLTF. Written as DNA, the CDR3 is TGTGCCAGCAGCCTCTGGGGGGGGTCTGGGGCCAACGTCCTGACTTTC. The V gene is TRBV3-1 (or the pseudogene TRBV3-2), the J gene TRBJ2-6; TRBD2 matches 7 bases. Germline trimming cut 4 bases from V and 1 base from J; bases unmatched to any gene: 4. The CDR3 covers 16 residues. Looked up from germline, CDR1 is LGHDT and CDR2 is YNNKEL (reference sequence).

The chain recombines TRBV18 with TRBJ2-2, with 7 bases matching TRBD1. CDR3 length: 16 residues. The V gene end was trimmed by 0 bases and the J gene end by 4 bases; junction bases not matched to a gene: 5. The germline V gene encodes CDR1 KGHSH and CDR2 LQKENI. The CDR3, as DNA: TGTGCCAGCTCACCACCCGTAGGGGGCGGCACCGGGGAGCTGTTTTTT. Its protein is CASSPPVGGGTGELFF.

CDR3 sequence (DNA): TGCGCCAGCAGCCGCCGGGGGGGGATGGAAACTGAAGCTTTCTTT. Amino acids: CASSRRGGMETEAFF. The V call is TRBV4-1, the J call TRBJ1-1, with D possibly being TRBD1 (5 bases). Germline CDR1 is MGHRA and CDR2 is YSYEKL. The CDR3 covers 15 residues. Deletions cut 4 bases from V and 5 bases from J, with 17 bases between.

This chain connects TRBV4-1 to TRBJ2-1, with TRBD1 identical over 12 bases. The germline gives CDR1 MGHRA, CDR2 YSYEKL. This CDR3 region has 16 residues. V lost 7 bases to trimming and J lost 9 bases; unmatched junction nucleotides: 13. The CDR3 loop is CASTLSPGQGAVEQFF. CDR3 bases: TGCGCCAGCACCCTTTCCCCGGGACAGGGGGCTGTTGAGCAGTTCTTC.

This clone showed up just a few times. The chain uses TRBV30 and TRBJ2-2, with D hard to call. This CDR3 region has 14 residues. From germline, CDR1 is GTSNPN and CDR2 SVGIG (reference sequence). The V end was cut by 2 bases, the J end by 5 bases, with 12 bases between. CDR3 sequence (DNA): TGTGCCTGGAGTTTGGGGTCGTGGACCGGGGAGCTGTTTTTT. Protein product: CAWSLGSWTGELFF. The full variable domain, with the rest looked up from reference TRBV30 and TRBJ2-2, is SQTIHQWPATLVQPVGSPLSLECTVEGTSNPNLYWYRQAAGRGLQLLFYSVGIGQISSEVPQNLSASRPQDRQFILSSKKLLLSDSGFYLCAWSLGSWTGELFFGEGSRLTVL.

In its sample, this clone was seen a few times. The V gene is TRBV7-8, the J gene TRBJ2-2; D gene ambiguous. In germline, CDR1 is SGHVS, CDR2 FQNEAQ. V was clipped by 5 bases and J by 8 bases, with 9 bases between them. The CDR3 has 12 amino acids. The CDR3 DNA follows: TGTGCCAGCAGCCTGGCCGCGGGGGAGCTGTTTTTT. It specifies CASSLAAGELFF.

This chain joins TRBV7-2 and TRBJ2-4; possibly TRBD1 or TRBD2 for D (5 bases each). The CDR3 contains 14 residues. Per germline, CDR1 SGHTA and CDR2 FQGNSA. The V gene lost 2 bases and the J gene lost 7 bases, with 12 bases spanning the gap. As DNA, the CDR3 is TGTGCCAGCAGCTTATTTCACGGGGCGAACATTCAGTACTTC. Translated, it gives CASSLFHGANIQYF.

The chain employs TRBV13 and TRBJ2-2; D unresolved. V lost 5 bases, J lost 5 bases, and 9 bases lay in between. CDR1 and CDR2 from the germline V gene are PRHDT and FYEKMQ (reference sequence). CDR3 size: 13 residues. The CDR3, as DNA: TGTGCCAGCAGCCAGACACCGACCGGGGAGCTGTTTTTT. Residues: CASSQTPTGELFF.

The chain uses TRBV9 and TRBJ1-3; weak D call: TRBD1 (5 bases). The CDR3 is 14 amino acids. Germline CDR1 and CDR2: SGDLS and YYNGEE. V was trimmed by 0 bases and J by 4 bases, leaving 8 bases between them. The CDR3 sequence: CASSVGAGGNTIYF. In DNA form, the CDR3 reads TGTGCCAGCAGCGTAGGGGCAGGGGGAAACACCATATATTTT.

The J gene is TRBJ1-5, the V gene TRBV27, with 8 bases matching TRBD1. With V trimmed by 4 bases and J by 7 bases, 6 bases remained unmatched. The CDR3 runs to 14 residues. The V gene's germline CDR1 is MNHEY and CDR2 SMNVEV (reference sequence). The CDR3 reads CASSSSGGRQPQHF. The CDR3 DNA reads as TGTGCCAGCAGTTCTTCAGGGGGCCGGCAGCCCCAGCATTTT.

This clone appeared a few times. The V and J genes are TRBV27 and TRBJ1-6; D not certain. The CDR3 contains 14 residues. V was clipped by 4 bases and J by 0 bases, with 4 bases between them. Germline CDR1 and CDR2: MNHEY and SMNVEV (reference sequence). The chain's CDR3 is CASSSSSYNSPLHF. The CDR3 DNA reads TGTGCCAGCAGTTCGAGCTCCTATAATTCACCCCTCCACTTT.

The genes are TRBV4-1 and TRBJ1-2; D gene uncertain. With 1 base removed from V and 0 bases from J, the gap between germline ends came to 15 bases. The germline gives CDR1 MGHRA, CDR2 YSYEKL. CDR3 size: 17 residues. The CDR3 DNA follows: TGCGCCAGCAGCCAAGCAAGTAGACCGATAGCTAACTATGGCTACACCTTC. This encodes CASSQASRPIANYGYTF.

The CDR3, as DNA: TGTGCTAGTGGTTTGGTACCGGCAGGAGGGAATGGCTACACCTTC. This encodes CASGLVPAGGNGYTF. The rearrangement uses TRBV12-5 and TRBJ1-2; no firm D call. The V gene lost 0 bases and the J gene lost 6 bases, with 14 bases spanning the gap. The CDR3 has 15 amino acids. Germline V gives CDR1 LGHNT, CDR2 FRNRAP.

This sequence joins TRBV6-4 and TRBJ1-5; a weak D match, TRBD1 (6 bases). The V end lost 2 bases, the J end lost 4 bases, and 15 bases lay between the germline ends. Per germline, CDR1 MRHNA and CDR2 SNTAGT. The CDR3 has 16 residues. The CDR3 nucleotides are TGTGCCAGCAGTGACCCCACAGGGAGAGGAAATCAGCCCCAGCATTTT. Protein sequence: CASSDPTGRGNQPQHF.

The chain uses TRBV5-5 and TRBJ1-5; TRBD1 agrees at 7 bases. V lost 3 bases and J lost 2; bases outside the gene matches: 2. In germline, CDR1 is SGHKS, CDR2 YYEKEE (reference sequence). This CDR3 is 14 amino acids long. CDR3 amino acids: CASSSTGGNQPQHF. CDR3 nucleotide sequence: TGTGCCAGCAGCTCAACAGGGGGCAATCAGCCCCAGCATTTT.

The rearrangement uses TRBV5-6 and TRBJ2-3; the D gene could be TRBD1 or TRBD2 (5 bases each). Trimming pared 1 base from V and 2 bases from J, leaving 8 bases between. CDR3 size: 14 residues. From germline, CDR1 is SGHDT and CDR2 YYEEEE. CDR3 nucleotide sequence: TGTGCCAGCAGCTTGTTGGGGGACACAGATACGCAGTATTTT. Translation: CASSLLGDTDTQYF.

V is TRBV6-6 and J is TRBJ1-2; D gene uncertain. From germline, CDR1 is MNHNY and CDR2 SVGAGI (reference sequence). This CDR3 contains 13 residues. V was trimmed by 2 bases and J by 6 bases, leaving 10 bases between them. The CDR3 sequence is CASSYRLKDGYTF. The DNA for the CDR3 is TGTGCCAGCAGTTACAGGTTAAAAGATGGCTACACCTTC.

To note about this clone: This sample also contains other DNA sequences that code for the same CDR3. The rearrangement uses TRBV6-4 and TRBJ2-3, with TRBD2 matching over 13 bases. The V gene's germline CDR1 is MRHNA and CDR2 SNTAGT. The length of the CDR3 is 15 residues. J was trimmed by 3 bases and V by 6 bases; bases with no gene match: 3. This CDR3 is CASSTSGGATDTQYF. Written as DNA, the CDR3 is TGTGCCAGCAGCACTAGCGGGGGGGCGACAGATACGCAGTATTTT.

V usage is TRBV6-4 and J usage is TRBJ2-1; 9 bases match TRBD2. Germline CDR1 reads MRHNA; CDR2 reads SNTAGT. Trimming took 6 bases from V and 15 from J; bases not matched to a gene: 12. CDR3 length: 13 residues. CDR3 protein: CASSDTPSGGTFF. The CDR3 DNA is TGTGCCAGCAGCGACACACCGAGCGGGGGGACGTTCTTC.

The chain joins TRBV3-1 (or the pseudogene TRBV3-2) to TRBJ2-1, with 12 bases lining up with TRBD2. Germline CDR1 LGHDT, CDR2 YNNKEL (reference sequence). The CDR3 extends over 16 amino acids. J lost 6 bases, V lost 3 bases, and 6 bases had no gene match. The CDR3 loop reads CASSQGPSGGANEQFF. CDR3 sequence (DNA): TGTGCCAGCAGCCAGGGCCCTAGCGGGGGGGCCAATGAGCAGTTCTTC.

The chain uses TRBV5-1 and TRBJ2-2; possible D gene TRBD1, 7 bases. The CDR3 has 15 residues. Germline lookup yields CDR1 SGHRS and CDR2 YFSETQ. Trimming stripped 5 bases from V and 6 bases from J, with 17 bases between. The CDR3 DNA reads as TGCGCCAGCAGATACAGGGGAGGTGAGGCCGGGGAGCTGTTTTTT. This gives the protein CASRYRGGEAGELFF.

This chain connects TRBV2 to TRBJ2-7, with 9 bases identical to TRBD1. The trim removed 11 bases at V and 3 bases at J, leaving 8 bases unmatched. The CDR3 has 13 amino acids. From germline, CDR1 is SNHLY and CDR2 FYNNEI. This chain's CDR3 is CACSRDRVYEQYF. CDR3 in DNA: TGTGCCTGCTCCCGGGACAGGGTCTACGAGCAGTACTTC.

V is TRBV19 and J is TRBJ2-1; D unresolved. This CDR3 is 13 amino acids long. Germline V gene data show CDR1 as LNHDA and CDR2 as SQIVND (reference sequence). V was cut by 4 bases and J by 4 bases, with 8 bases left in between. The CDR3 region has the DNA TGTGCCAGTAGTAAAACACAGTACAATGAGCAGTTCTTC. Protein product: CASSKTQYNEQFF.